These 31 T cell receptor beta chains originate from one sample sequenced in a study of CXCR3-negative and CXCR3-positive naive CD8 T cells. Findings of the study overall: For CXCR3-positive naive cells, TRB CDR3s were more hydrophobic than those of CXCR3-negative naive cells.

UMI-tagged TRB cDNA libraries were built via 5' RACE. TCRdb reprocessed the 5' RACE reads, keeping one entry per CDR3 protein, no DNA. The listing records roughly 7,200 distinct CDR3 sequences. Their antigens are not known. Material: naive CXCR3+ CD8+ T cells from blood. The subset was: CD45RO-CCR7+CD27+CD95- naive CD8+ T cells expressing CXCR3 (TNR3+). The receptors were sampled from a human donor in good health. Some clones in this sample may be carry-over from other donors' samples.

Frequency places this clonotype as medium-sized. The V and J genes are TRBV12-3 or TRBV12-4 and TRBJ2-1. CDR3 length: 12 residues. The CDR3 region is CAIQSHPNEQFF.

This chain joins TRBV9 and TRBJ2-3; TCRdb calls TRBD2, which cannot be checked without DNA. The V gene's germline CDR1 is SGDLS and CDR2 YYNGEE. The CDR3 contains 15 residues. CDR3 protein: CASSVGTSGTDTQYF.

This clonotype ranks as medium-sized (0.01 to 0.1%) in terms of frequency. The chain carries TRBV9 and TRBJ1-6; TCRdb gives TRBD1 as the D gene, but with no DNA this cannot be confirmed. Germline CDR1 and CDR2: SGDLS and YYNGEE. The length of the CDR3 is 15 residues. The CDR3 region is CASSAWAGANSPLHF.

This clonotype ranks as medium-sized in terms of frequency. This CDR3 is CASSLGPVDEQFF. The chain links TRBV13 to TRBJ2-1. The length of the CDR3 is 13 residues. Germline lookup yields CDR1 PRHDT and CDR2 FYEKMQ (reference sequence).

This clonotype is identified as medium-sized from frequency. The CDR3 reads CASSGQNTGELFF. The chain has TRBV7-9 and TRBJ2-2; TCRdb gives TRBD1 as the D gene, but with no DNA this cannot be confirmed. Germline V gene data show CDR1 as SEHNR and CDR2 as FQNEAQ (reference sequence). The CDR3 consists of 13 residues.

This clonotype shows up as medium-sized by frequency. The chain employs TRBV15 and TRBJ2-3; TCRdb outputs TRBD1, but without DNA this stays unchecked. This CDR3 contains 19 residues. Germline V gene data show CDR1 as LNHNV and CDR2 as YYDKDF (reference sequence). This chain's CDR3 is CATSREGTPGTRVTDTQYF. The variable domain in full, with the rest retrieved from reference TRBV15 and TRBJ2-3, is DAMVIQNPRYQVTQFGKPVTLSCSQTLNHNVMYWYQQKSSQAPKLLFHYYDKDFNNEADTPDNFQSRRPNTSFCFLDIRSPGLGDTAMYLCATSREGTPGTRVTDTQYFGPGTRLTVL.

This chain joins TRBV14 and TRBJ1-1. The germline CDR1 and CDR2 sequences are SGHDN and FVKESK. The CDR3 loop spans 14 amino acids. This CDR3 reads CASSQVNANTEAFF.

V is TRBV7-9 and J is TRBJ2-1. Looked up from germline, CDR1 is SEHNR and CDR2 is FQNEAQ (reference sequence). The CDR3 is made up of 15 amino acids. The CDR3: CASSFGLSSYNEQFF.

This clonotype is labeled medium-sized based on frequency. This rearrangement joins TRBV11-2 to TRBJ2-6. In germline, CDR1 is SGHAT, CDR2 FQNNGV. CDR3 size: 18 residues. CDR3 in amino acids: CASSFGLWPRSGANVLTF.

This clonotype is deemed medium-sized (0.01 to 0.1%) by its frequency. J is TRBJ2-5 and V is TRBV2; without DNA, the TCRdb call of TRBD1 cannot be checked. The germline CDR1 and CDR2 sequences are SNHLY and FYNNEI. The length of the CDR3 is 15 residues. The CDR3 sequence is CASSVGGAIQETQYF.

This CDR3 reads CASSLGDTSYEQYF. The chain carries TRBV5-1 and TRBJ2-7; TCRdb lists TRBD1, though no DNA is available to test this call. CDR1 and CDR2 from the germline V gene are SGHRS and YFSETQ. The CDR3 is made up of 14 amino acids.

This clonotype is classed as medium-sized (0.01 to 0.1%) by frequency. This chain connects TRBV6-2 or TRBV6-3 to TRBJ2-3; TCRdb picks TRBD2, but there is no DNA to check that call. Germline CDR1 MNHEY, CDR2 SVGEGT. This CDR3 contains 15 residues. This CDR3 reads CASSGLAESTDTQYF.

This clonotype is deemed medium-sized by its frequency. The chain links TRBV7-9 to TRBJ2-1; TCRdb's D call, TRBD2, is unchecked because there is no DNA. The CDR3 covers 15 residues. Per germline, CDR1 SEHNR and CDR2 FQNEAQ (reference sequence). CDR3 sequence reads: CASSLGLAAYNEQFF.

This rearrangement joins TRBV10-3 to TRBJ2-1; TCRdb's D gene call, TRBD1, goes unchecked for lack of DNA. There are 18 residues in the CDR3. Looked up from germline, CDR1 is ENHRY and CDR2 is SYGVKD. The CDR3 spells CAISDSETALRSPNEQFF.

V is TRBV7-6 and J is TRBJ1-2. Germline-derived CDR1 and CDR2 are SGHVS and FNYEAQ. The CDR3 extends over 12 amino acids. This chain's CDR3 is CASSSPANGYTF.

This chain uses TRBV29-1 with TRBJ2-1. This CDR3 contains 17 residues. Germline assignment: CDR1 SQVTM and CDR2 ANQGSEA. The CDR3 protein is CSVPGLYVERSYNEQFF.

This chain joins TRBV29-1 and TRBJ1-1. Germline values: CDR1 SQVTM, CDR2 ANQGSEA. The CDR3 loop spans 12 amino acids. CDR3 residues: CTALGRDTEAFF.

The chain combines TRBV15 with TRBJ2-7; TCRdb calls TRBD2, which cannot be checked without DNA. From germline, CDR1 is LNHNV and CDR2 YYDKDF (reference sequence). The CDR3 totals 14 residues. CDR3 residues: CATSRGLAVYEQYF.

V gene TRBV7-9 combines with J gene TRBJ1-1. The germline V gene encodes CDR1 SEHNR and CDR2 FQNEAQ (reference sequence). The CDR3 runs to 13 residues. The CDR3 loop is CASSLVGSGEAFF.

The chain is built from TRBV20-1 and TRBJ2-1; as DNA is missing, the TRBD1 call by TCRdb cannot be tested. Per the germline V gene, CDR1 is DFQATT and CDR2 is SNEGSKA (reference sequence). The CDR3 covers 18 residues. The CDR3 loop is CSAEPEPGHSSSYNEQFF.

This chain joins TRBV11-2 and TRBJ1-1; there is no DNA to check the TCRdb D call of TRBD1. The CDR3 totals 12 residues. Per germline, CDR1 SGHAT and CDR2 FQNNGV. The CDR3 spells CASSSGTFEAFF.

Considering frequency, this clonotype is medium-sized (0.01 to 0.1%). V gene TRBV27 combines with J gene TRBJ2-1; TCRdb outputs TRBD1, but without DNA this stays unchecked. From germline, CDR1 is MNHEY and CDR2 SMNVEV (reference sequence). The CDR3 loop spans 16 amino acids. The chain's CDR3 is CASSSRDILLYNEQFF.

This clonotype counts as medium-sized by frequency. The chain recombines TRBV19 with TRBJ1-1. The CDR3 extends over 14 amino acids. Germline values: CDR1 LNHDA, CDR2 SQIVND (reference sequence). CDR3 residues: CASSPGLLNTEAFF.

Its frequency marks this clonotype as medium-sized. This chain uses TRBV7-2 with TRBJ1-5; TCRdb selects TRBD1, and the lack of DNA leaves this call unchecked. This CDR3 region has 17 residues. CDR1 is SGHTA, CDR2 FQGNSA, per germline. CDR3 sequence reads: CASSRQGQGGSNQPQHF.

The chain recombines TRBV5-4 with TRBJ2-3. The length of the CDR3 is 12 residues. The germline V gene encodes CDR1 SGHNT and CDR2 YYREEE (reference sequence). CDR3 sequence: CASSLADYTQYF.

By frequency, this clonotype registers medium-sized (0.01 to 0.1%). V usage is TRBV27 and J usage is TRBJ2-1. The length of the CDR3 is 14 residues. Germline V gene lookup returns CDR1 MNHEY and CDR2 SMNVEV (reference sequence). CDR3 amino acids: CASSTTSAFNEQFF.

The chain combines TRBV29-1 with TRBJ1-3; TCRdb designates TRBD1, a call that cannot be tested without DNA. Germline CDR1 reads SQVTM; CDR2 reads ANQGSEA. This CDR3 region has 18 residues. The CDR3 protein is CSVSGGFGQGPSGNTIYF. Supplemented by reference TRBV29-1 and TRBJ1-3, the full variable domain reads SAVISQKPSRDICQRGTSLTIQCQVDSQVTMMFWYRQQPGQSLTLIATANQGSEATYESGFVIDKFPISRPNLTFSTLTVSNMSPEDSSIYLCSVSGGFGQGPSGNTIYFGEGSWLTVV.

This clonotype is labeled medium-sized based on frequency. The genes are TRBV29-1 and TRBJ2-1. Germline CDR1 reads SQVTM; CDR2 reads ANQGSEA. The CDR3 contains 12 residues. CDR3 amino acids: CSVEVPAGEQFF.

J is TRBJ2-1 and V is TRBV20-1; TCRdb designates TRBD1, a call that cannot be tested without DNA. Germline-derived CDR1 and CDR2 are DFQATT and SNEGSKA (reference sequence). The CDR3 has 14 residues. CDR3 sequence: CSARKQHRGNEQFF.

This clonotype shows up as medium-sized by frequency. The V call is TRBV25-1, the J call TRBJ2-5; TCRdb proposes TRBD2, but this gene call is untestable without DNA. The germline gives CDR1 MGHDK, CDR2 SYGVNS. The CDR3 length is 16 residues. CDR3 region: CASSELVAGVGETQYF.

This clonotype is classed as medium-sized (0.01 to 0.1%) by frequency. The chain has TRBV5-6 and TRBJ2-1; lacking DNA, the TRBD1 call made by TCRdb goes unchecked. This CDR3 contains 16 residues. Looked up from germline, CDR1 is SGHDT and CDR2 is YYEEEE. The CDR3 protein is CASSLGPGGSYNEQFF.